This T cell receptor beta chain was observed in a study of T cell changes during pregnancy in multiple sclerosis. Germline CDR1 and CDR2: SNHLY and FYNNEI. The CDR3 has 11 residues. The V end was cut by 7 bases, the J end by 4 bases, with 7 bases between. Here immunoSEQ multiplex PCR was the method, and the copy in TCRdb shows in-frame clones only, minus some. The sample lists approximately 50,000 clones; 94% were seen once. This chain joins TRBV2 and TRBJ2-5; D possibly corresponds to TRBD2 (5 bases). The origin of this receptor is a female donor with multiple sclerosis, enrolled in a pregnancy study. Sequencing used CD4+ T cells from peripheral blood mononuclear cells, obtained in the third trimester of pregnancy. DNA of the CDR3: TGTGCCAGCATGGGGAGAGAGACCCAGTACTTC. Its translation: CASMGRETQYF.